This T cell receptor beta chain was observed in a study of chemoradiotherapy in HPV16-positive cancers. Study-wide results and caveats: The functional HPV-specific definition rests on just a couple of HPV16-positive patients. For HPV16-positive patients, expanding HPV-responsive T cells associated with longer recurrence-free survival.

The CDR3 is 15 amino acids. V lost 4 bases, J lost 7 bases, and 5 bases stayed unmatched. Germline V gene data show CDR1 as WSHSY and CDR2 as SAAADI. Points on this clone: No antigen is known for it.

The protocol was immunoSEQ multiplex PCR, while the TCRdb copy is restricted to in-frame clones and leaves out a portion. The sample lists roughly 6,400 clones; 75% to 90% were seen once. The rearrangement uses TRBV10-2 and TRBJ2-1; TRBD2 aligns across 12 bases. The sequencing here drew on tumor tissue, taken from a patient who underwent chemoradiotherapy. This receptor was obtained from a human donor with HPV-associated anogenital cancer. The CDR3 DNA sequence: TGCGCCAGCAGTGTCCTAGCGGGAGGGTCGAATGAGCAGTTCTTC. As protein: CASSVLAGGSNEQFF.